Many counts were recorded for the clone carrying this T cell receptor beta chain. What it binds is unknown. Uncontrolled infection, other autoimmune disease, pregnancy or lactation barred patients from enrollment. The entry originates in a study of T cells in Graves' hyperthyroidism and ophthalmopathy. Authors of the study amplified TCR beta CDR3 regions from RNA transcripts. HTBI primers were used for first-round RT-PCR of the TCR CDR3. TCRdb fed the multiplex PCR reads into MiXCR, producing one record per CDR3 protein. The profile shows approximately 620,000 distinct CDR3 sequences, approximately 13% of them singletons. Study-wide results and caveats: A model of 13 V-J features distinguished ophthalmopathy from stable hyperthyroidism.

Germline trimming cut 5 bases from V and 8 bases from J; bases unmatched to any gene: 10. The CDR3 sequence is 15 residues long. Looked up from germline, CDR1 is MDHEN and CDR2 is SYDVKM. The specimen sequenced was blood. The sequence was obtained from a woman in her 30s with Graves' hyperthyroidism that later progressed to Graves' ophthalmopathy. The chain couples TRBV28 to TRBJ1-2; 11 bases match TRBD1. The CDR3: CASSGQGAGLRGYTF. The DNA for the CDR3 is TGTGCCAGCAGTGGACAGGGGGCGGGGCTTCGGGGCTACACCTTC.